A single sample gave rise to the 3 T cell receptor beta chains below, sequenced in a study of shared clonotypes between healthy human individuals (TCRdb year 2020). Libraries were made using the immunoSEQ multiplex PCR assay. Entries here come from immuneACCESS through TCRdb and include only in-frame sequences with V and J called. Some clones fail to appear in such tables; in the studies checked, an unresolved V gene covers under half of the shortfall, and the cause of the remainder is unknown. Across this sample there are 2 million to 2.5 million clones, with just under 95% seen only once. Clones ranked in the top ten supply approximately 0.41% of the sample. Sequenced material: naive CD4+ T cells from PBMCs. The sample's cell subset or site, from its label and the paper: CD45RA+ positively selected. The receptors come from a man between 18 and 29 years old in good health. Some clones in this sample may be carry-over from other donors' samples.

V gene TRBV6-1 combines with J gene TRBJ2-3; 8 bases align to TRBD1. Germline V gene sequence: CDR1 MNHNS, CDR2 SASEGT. This CDR3 spans 15 amino acids. V trimming: 4 bases; J trimming: 7 bases; junction bases outside the gene matches: 10. The CDR3 DNA follows: TGTGCCAGCAGTGCGATGGACAGGGATGTAAATACGCAGTATTTT. This gives the protein CASSAMDRDVNTQYF.

The chain joins TRBV2 to TRBJ2-5; 7 bases are shared with TRBD2. This CDR3 is 18 amino acids long. Trimming took 5 bases from V and 6 from J; bases not matched to a gene: 21. Germline CDR1 SNHLY, CDR2 FYNNEI. Written as DNA, the CDR3 is TGTGCCAGCAGTATTCATACGGCTAGCGGAAATGGAGGGAAGACCCAGTACTTC. It encodes CASSIHTASGNGGKTQYF.

Here the CDR3 reads CASSAGLAYDEQFF. The DNA of the CDR3 is TGCGCCAGCAGCGCGGGACTAGCTTACGATGAGCAGTTCTTC. The rearrangement joins TRBV10-1 to TRBJ2-1, with 9 bases that match TRBD2. The junction had 8 bases not matched to a gene; V was cut back by 6 bases and J by 8 bases. Germline V gene data show CDR1 as WNHNN and CDR2 as SYGVQD (reference sequence). The CDR3 sequence is 14 residues long.